The T cell receptor beta chain under discussion was sequenced for a study of T cell responses to AZD1222 COVID-19 vaccine. Study-wide results and caveats: After two AZD1222 doses, spike-specific TCR breadth and depth rose versus day 0. At 160-218 and 743-854, vaccine-associated CD4 TCRs were dominant, and they spanned spike.

Of note for this clone: Its target is not known.

Assay used: immunoSEQ multiplex PCR; TCRdb lists only in-frame clones, some missing. The sample includes more than 80,000 clones, 75% to 90% of them seen just once. The CDR3 is 14 amino acids. CDR1 is SGHRS and CDR2 is YFSETQ in the germline V gene. V gave up 0 bases and J gave up 9 bases, with 13 bases separating them. The sample here was peripheral blood, taken 28 days after the second AZD1222 dose. This receptor was taken from an adult who received the AZD1222 COVID-19 vaccine. The chain combines TRBV5-1 with TRBJ2-1; D possibly uses TRBD1 or TRBD2 (5 bases each). The CDR3 bases are TGCGCCAGCAGCTTGGTTCCGGGGACCGTTGAGCAGTTCTTC. Translation: CASSLVPGTVEQFF.